The 12 T cell receptor beta chains below were found in one sample sequenced in a study of shared clonotypes between healthy human individuals. Terminally differentiated effector memory CD45RA+ cells were excluded from the naive CD8 cells, which were CD45RO-negative and positively selected for CCR7. TCRdb's table, derived via immunoSEQ multiplex PCR, lists solely in-frame clones and lacks some. The sample consists of some 2 million clones, approximately 94% of them appearing once. The sequencing sample was made of naive CD8+ T cells sorted from blood. These receptors were taken from a man aged 18 to 30 in good health.

The chain joins TRBV27 to TRBJ2-5, with 8 bases identical to TRBD1. CDR3 length: 13 residues. Germline values: CDR1 MNHEY, CDR2 SMNVEV (reference sequence). J lost 7 bases, V lost 6 bases, and 7 bases had no gene match. CDR3 region: CASSQDRDVTQYF. For the CDR3, the DNA is TGTGCCAGCAGCCAGGACAGGGACGTGACCCAGTACTTC.

This clone was observed once. The chain has TRBV27 and TRBJ2-5; TRBD2 matches 10 bases. CDR3 length: 15 amino acids. The trim removed 6 bases at V and 6 bases at J, leaving 10 bases unmatched. CDR1 is MNHEY and CDR2 is SMNVEV in the germline V gene (reference sequence). The CDR3 is CASRPAGGPGKTQYF. The DNA for the CDR3 is TGTGCCAGCAGACCAGCGGGGGGGCCGGGAAAGACCCAGTACTTC.

The V call is TRBV5-4, the J call TRBJ2-5; D is undetermined. The CDR3 is 14 amino acids. Trimming cost V 4 bases and J 2 bases, with 12 bases left between them. Germline V gene sequence: CDR1 SGHNT, CDR2 YYREEE (reference sequence). CDR3 bases: TGTGCCAGCAGCCCGAACCTAGGACAAGAGACCCAGTACTTC. Its protein is CASSPNLGQETQYF.

In its sample, this clone was seen once. CDR3 nucleotide sequence: TGTGCCAGCAGCTTAGATTCGGGCGGGAGCCCCTACAATGAGCAGTTCTTC. Protein product: CASSLDSGGSPYNEQFF. The chain couples TRBV7-6 to TRBJ2-1, with 7 bases matching TRBD2. The V and J ends lost 1 base and 2 bases, in that order; junction bases with no gene match: 8. The CDR3 runs to 17 residues. Germline CDR1 reads SGHVS; CDR2 reads FNYEAQ.

The genes are TRBV14 and TRBJ1-1; D not certain. Trimming took off 3 bases at V and 3 bases at J, with 11 bases between the two ends. This CDR3 is built from 14 residues. Per the germline V gene, CDR1 is SGHDN and CDR2 is FVKESK. The CDR3 DNA follows: TGTGCCAGCAGCCATCTCGACGGCTACACTGAAGCTTTCTTT. Residues: CASSHLDGYTEAFF.

J is TRBJ2-1 and V is TRBV6-1; 7 bases align to TRBD1. The CDR3 totals 14 residues. CDR1 is MNHNS, CDR2 SASEGT, per germline. The V and J ends lost 6 bases and 6 bases, in that order; junction bases with no gene match: 8. CDR3 region: CASRQTGPFNEQFF. DNA of the CDR3: TGTGCCAGCAGGCAGACAGGGCCCTTCAATGAGCAGTTCTTC.

The genes are TRBV27 and TRBJ2-2; D gene uncertain. Deletions cut 3 bases from V and 6 bases from J, with 11 bases between. The CDR3 contains 14 residues. The germline V gene has CDR1 MNHEY and CDR2 SMNVEV (reference sequence). DNA of the CDR3: TGTGCCAGCAGTTTCATCATGACTGCCGGGGAGCTGTTTTTT. Translating it yields CASSFIMTAGELFF.

J is TRBJ2-2 and V is TRBV2; D is possibly TRBD2 (6 bases). The CDR3 loop spans 15 amino acids. CDR1 SNHLY and CDR2 FYNNEI come from the germline V gene. V was trimmed by 3 bases and J by 7 bases, leaving 15 bases between them. The CDR3 loop is CASSELSGVLGELFF. DNA for the CDR3: TGTGCCAGCAGTGAGTTGTCGGGAGTGCTCGGGGAGCTGTTTTTT.

V usage is TRBV4-2 and J usage is TRBJ2-2; the D gene is possibly TRBD1 (6 bases). This CDR3 spans 18 amino acids. The germline gives CDR1 LGHNA, CDR2 YNFKEQ. V was pared by 1 base and J by 0 bases, with 15 bases between. For the CDR3, the DNA is TGTGCCAGCAGCCAAGTCTCAACAGGGCTACCGAACACCGGGGAGCTGTTTTTT. Protein: CASSQVSTGLPNTGELFF.

The chain uses TRBV7-9 and TRBJ2-5, with D possibly TRBD1 on 6 matching bases. This CDR3 comprises 16 residues. The germline CDR1 and CDR2 sequences are SEHNR and FQNEAQ (reference sequence). Trimming stripped 0 bases from V and 3 bases from J, with 14 bases between. CDR3 amino acids: CASSLAVRDTKETQYF. The CDR3 DNA sequence: TGTGCCAGCAGCTTAGCGGTCCGGGACACCAAAGAGACCCAGTACTTC.

The V call is TRBV4-3, the J call TRBJ2-1; 10 bases are shared with TRBD2. Germline CDR1 and CDR2: LGHNA and YSLEER. Trimming took 1 base from V and 9 from J; bases not matched to a gene: 6. This CDR3 region has 15 residues. Written as DNA, the CDR3 is TGCGCCAGCAGCCAAGCATTTCTAGCGGGAGTTGAGCAGTTCTTC. Its translation is CASSQAFLAGVEQFF.

The chain recombines TRBV29-1 with TRBJ2-1, with D possibly matching TRBD1 (6 bases). V was pared by 5 bases and J by 0 bases, with 11 bases between. Germline assignment: CDR1 SQVTM and CDR2 ANQGSEA. CDR3 length: 14 residues. This chain's CDR3 is CSVRDTSSYNEQFF. The CDR3 DNA follows: TGCAGCGTTCGGGACACCAGCTCCTACAATGAGCAGTTCTTC.